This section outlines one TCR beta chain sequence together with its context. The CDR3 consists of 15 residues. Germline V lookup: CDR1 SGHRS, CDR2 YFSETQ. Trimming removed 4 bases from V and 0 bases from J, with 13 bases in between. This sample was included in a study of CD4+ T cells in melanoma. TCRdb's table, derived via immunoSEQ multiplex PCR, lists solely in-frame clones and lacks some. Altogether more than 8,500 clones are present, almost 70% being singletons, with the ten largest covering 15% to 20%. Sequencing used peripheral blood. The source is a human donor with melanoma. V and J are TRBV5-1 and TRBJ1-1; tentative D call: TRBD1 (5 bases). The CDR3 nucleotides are TGCGCCAGCAGCGAGAGTGGGACGGTGAACACTGAAGCTTTCTTT. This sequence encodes CASSESGTVNTEAFF. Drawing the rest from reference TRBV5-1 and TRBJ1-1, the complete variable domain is KAGVTQTPRYLIKTRGQQVTLSCSPISGHRSVSWYQQTPGQGLQFLFEYFSETQRNKGNFPGRFSGRQFSNSRSEMNVSTLELGDSALYLCASSESGTVNTEAFFGQGTRLTVV.